Given below is one T cell receptor (beta chain) in context. Generated by immunoSEQ multiplex PCR, the TCRdb table keeps only in-frame clones and is missing some. The repertoire holds about 190,000 clones, with almost 80% as singletons. These data belong to a study of blood T cell repertoires in COVID-19. At the level of the study: Samples came from the United States, Italy and Spain, spanning acute and convalescent COVID-19.

Germline V gene data show CDR1 as SGDLS and CDR2 as YYNGEE. Germline trimming cut 3 bases from V and 6 bases from J; bases unmatched to any gene: 5. The CDR3 covers 14 residues. The sequence was collected from a woman between 70 and 85 years old with acute or convalescent COVID-19. The specimen was peripheral blood. The rearrangement links TRBV9 to TRBJ2-1; TRBD2 aligns across 8 bases. The CDR3 is CASSDGLALNEQFF. The DNA of the CDR3 is TGTGCCAGCAGCGACGGACTAGCCCTCAATGAGCAGTTCTTC.